The rows below give T cell receptor delta chains drawn from one sample of a study of gamma-delta T cells after stem cell transplantation. TCRdb re-analyzed the RT-PCR reads via CATT. Among 150 to 250 delta-chain clones listed, around 42% were seen once. Sequencing input: gamma-delta T cells. Receptors were obtained from a human donor. It is not recorded whose cells these are; they may come from a transplant donor. Both conserved end residues are part of each CDR3. D genes are given only for firm matches. A row's size may be missing; if present it is once, few, many or a size class.

d_call: NA; clone_size: large; j_call: TRDJ1; v_call: TRDV3; cdr3_aa: CALGPTRGPRYTDKLIF; cdr3_nt: TGTGCCCTCGGCCCTACTCGGGGGCCCCGGTACACCGATAAACTCATCTTT
d_call: TRDD3; clone_size: few; j_call: TRDJ1; v_call: TRDV2; cdr3_aa: CACDLLGDTGHTEKLIF; cdr3_nt: TGTGCCTGTGACTTACTGGGGGATACGGGCCACACCGAGAAACTCATCTTT
d_call: TRDD3; clone_size: few; j_call: TRDJ1; v_call: TRDV3; cdr3_aa: CALSGGWDYTDKLIF; cdr3_nt: TGTGCGTTATCTGGGGGATGGGATTACACCGATAAACTCATCTTT
d_call: NA; clone_size: hyperexpanded; j_call: TRDJ1; v_call: TRDV2; cdr3_aa: CACGTGGHPYTDKLIF; cdr3_nt: TGTGCCTGTGGCACCGGAGGTCATCCGTACACCGATAAACTCATCTTT
d_call: NA; clone_size: NA; j_call: TRDJ1; v_call: TRDV1; cdr3_aa: CALGELGLDRADKLIF; cdr3_nt: TGTGCTCTTGGGGAACTAGGCCTCGATCGCGCCGATAAACTCATCTTT
d_call: NA; clone_size: hyperexpanded; j_call: TRDJ1; v_call: TRDV1; cdr3_aa: CALECCLGITDKLIF; cdr3_nt: TGTGCTCTTGAGTGTTGCCTGGGGATTACCGATAAACTCATCTTT
d_call: TRDD2; clone_size: few; j_call: TRDJ1; v_call: TRDV3; cdr3_aa: CAFSPTFLRTEDGGLYTDKLIF; cdr3_nt: TGTGCCTTTTCCCCTACCTTCCTACGGACGGAGGATGGGGGACTTTACACCGATAAACTCATCTTT
d_call: TRDD3; clone_size: NA; j_call: TRDJ1; v_call: TRDV1; cdr3_aa: CALGRGLVLGDPLADKLIF; cdr3_nt: TGTGCTCTTGGGCGTGGTCTCGTACTGGGGGACCCCTTGGCCGATAAACTCATCTTT
d_call: NA; clone_size: large; j_call: TRDJ1; v_call: TRDV1; cdr3_aa: CALGVPSPVLGTGPPPLYTDKLIF; cdr3_nt: TGTGCTCTTGGGGTTCCCTCCCCTGTACTCGGGACGGGACCTCCCCCACTATACACCGATAAACTCATCTTT
d_call: TRDD3; clone_size: few; j_call: TRDJ1; v_call: TRDV3; cdr3_aa: CALSGGWDYTDKLIF; cdr3_nt: TGTGCCTTATCTGGGGGATGGGATTACACCGATAAACTCATCTTT
d_call: TRDD3; clone_size: NA; j_call: TRDJ4; v_call: TRDV1; cdr3_aa: CALGGTSYIGGYRGRGPLIF; cdr3_nt: TGTGCTCTTGGGGGTACTTCCTACATTGGGGGATACCGGGGGAGAGGACCCCTGATCTTT
d_call: TRDD3; clone_size: NA; j_call: TRDJ1; v_call: TRDV1; cdr3_aa: CALGNGALLGDTEADKLIF; cdr3_nt: TGTGCTCTTGGGAACGGGGCTCTACTGGGGGATACTGAGGCCGATAAACTCATCTTT
d_call: TRDD3; clone_size: hyperexpanded; j_call: TRDJ1; v_call: TRDV1; cdr3_aa: CALGEDDWDRLGDRCTDKLIF; cdr3_nt: TGTGCTCTTGGGGAAGACGATTGGGACCGACTGGGGGATAGGTGCACCGATAAACTCATCTTT
d_call: TRDD3; clone_size: few; j_call: TRDJ1; v_call: TRDV1; cdr3_aa: CALGELPGWGILGPYTDKLIF; cdr3_nt: TGTGCTCTTGGGGAACTTCCTGGATGGGGGATACTTGGTCCCTACACCGATAAACTCATCTTT
d_call: TRDD3; clone_size: few; j_call: TRDJ1; v_call: TRDV2; cdr3_aa: CACDTAGGSPYTDKLIF; cdr3_nt: TGTGCCTGTGACACCGCAGGGGGATCGCCGTACACCGATAAACTCATCTTT
d_call: TRDD3; clone_size: hyperexpanded; j_call: TRDJ3; v_call: TRDV2; cdr3_aa: CACDTVSGWGTPLRLSSWDTRQMFF; cdr3_nt: TGTGCCTGTGACACCGTGAGTGGATGGGGGACCCCGCTTCGTTTATCGTCCTGGGACACCCGACAGATGTTTTTC
d_call: TRDD3; clone_size: few; j_call: TRDJ1; v_call: TRDV2; cdr3_aa: CACDITPYWGPPGKLIF; cdr3_nt: TGTGCCTGTGACATCACCCCCTACTGGGGCCCTCCGGGTAAACTCATCTTT
d_call: NA; clone_size: NA; j_call: TRDJ1; v_call: TRDV2; cdr3_aa: CACDPVPGTYTDKLIF; cdr3_nt: TGTGCCTGTGACCCAGTTCCCGGAACGTACACCGATAAACTCATCTTT
d_call: TRDD3; clone_size: hyperexpanded; j_call: TRDJ1; v_call: TRDV1; cdr3_aa: CALGTPLRLSPRTGGYPDKLIF; cdr3_nt: TGTGCTCTTGGGACCCCCCTCCGCCTCTCTCCGAGAACTGGGGGATACCCCGATAAACTCATCTTT
d_call: NA; clone_size: few; j_call: TRDJ1; v_call: TRAV29/DV5; cdr3_aa: CSVLLCSKQTGDVLGDYPYTDKLIF; cdr3_nt: NA
d_call: TRDD3; clone_size: NA; j_call: TRDJ1; v_call: TRDV2; cdr3_aa: CACDITPYWGIRTDKLIF; cdr3_nt: TGTGCCTGTGACATCACCCCCTACTGGGGGATACGCACCGATAAACTCATCTTT
d_call: TRDD3; clone_size: NA; j_call: TRDJ1; v_call: TRDV2; cdr3_aa: CACDLLGDTGHTDKLIF; cdr3_nt: TGTGCCTGTGACTTACTGGGGGATACGGGCCACACCGATAAACTCATCTTT
d_call: NA; clone_size: few; j_call: TRDJ1; v_call: TRDV1; cdr3_aa: CALGELVSRGPSDKLIF; cdr3_nt: TGTGCTCTTGGGGAACTCGTGTCGCGGGGACCGTCCGATAAACTCATCTTT
d_call: NA; clone_size: few; j_call: TRDJ1; v_call: TRDV1; cdr3_aa: CALGELGLDRADKLIF; cdr3_nt: TGTGCTCTTGGGGAACTGGGCCTCGATCGCGCCGATAAACTCATCTTT
d_call: NA; clone_size: hyperexpanded; j_call: TRDJ1; v_call: TRDV3; cdr3_aa: CASVYLPKPDWGTVYTDKLIF; cdr3_nt: TGTGCCTCTGTCTACCTTCCTAAACCGGACTGGGGGACCGTGTACACCGATAAACTCATCTTT
d_call: TRDD3; clone_size: few; j_call: TRDJ1; v_call: TRDV3; cdr3_aa: CAFVGDDTDKLIF; cdr3_nt: TGTGCCTTTGTGGGGGACGACACCGATAAACTCATCTTT
d_call: NA; clone_size: NA; j_call: TRDJ1; v_call: TRDV2; cdr3_aa: CACDTGPGWIF; cdr3_nt: TGTGCCTGTGACACCGGGCCCGGGTGGATCTTT